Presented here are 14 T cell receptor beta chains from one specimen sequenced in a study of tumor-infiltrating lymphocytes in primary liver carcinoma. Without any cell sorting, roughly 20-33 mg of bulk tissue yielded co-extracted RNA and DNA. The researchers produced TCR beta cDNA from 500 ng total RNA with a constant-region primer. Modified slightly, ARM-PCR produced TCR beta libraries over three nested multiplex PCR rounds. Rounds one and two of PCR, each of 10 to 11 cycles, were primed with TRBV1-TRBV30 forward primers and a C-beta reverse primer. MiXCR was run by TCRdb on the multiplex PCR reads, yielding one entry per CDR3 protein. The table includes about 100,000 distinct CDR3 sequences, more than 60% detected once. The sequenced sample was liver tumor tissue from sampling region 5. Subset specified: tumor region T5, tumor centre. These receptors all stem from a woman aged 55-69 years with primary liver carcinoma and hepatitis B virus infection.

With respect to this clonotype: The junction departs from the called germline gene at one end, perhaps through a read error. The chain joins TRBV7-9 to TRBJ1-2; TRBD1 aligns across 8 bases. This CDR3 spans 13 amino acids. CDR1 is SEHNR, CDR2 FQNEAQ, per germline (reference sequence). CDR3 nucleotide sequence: TGTGCCAGCAGTTTGACAGGGGACTATGGCTACGCCTTC. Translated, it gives CASSLTGDYGYAF.

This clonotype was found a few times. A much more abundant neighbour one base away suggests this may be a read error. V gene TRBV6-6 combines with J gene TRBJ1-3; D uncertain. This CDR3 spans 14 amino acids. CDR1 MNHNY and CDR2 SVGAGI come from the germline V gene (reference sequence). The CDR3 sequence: CASSWSEAGNIIYF. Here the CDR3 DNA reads TGTGCCAGCAGTTGGTCAGAAGCTGGAAACATCATATATTTT.

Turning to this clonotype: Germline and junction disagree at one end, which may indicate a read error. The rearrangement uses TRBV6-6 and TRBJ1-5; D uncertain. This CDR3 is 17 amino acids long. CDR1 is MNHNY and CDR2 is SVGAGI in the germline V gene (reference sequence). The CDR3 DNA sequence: TGTGCCAGCAGTTTCACTTTGGGCGTGAGGAGCAATCAGCTCCAGCATTTT. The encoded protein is CASSFTLGVRSNQLQHF.

The CDR3 here is CAWSKTSGFYNEQFF. The CDR3 coding sequence is TGTGCCTGGAGCAAAACTAGCGGATTCTACAATGAGCAGTTCTTC. The chain has TRBV30 and TRBJ2-1, with 8 bases identical to TRBD2. After removal of 3 bases from V and 3 bases from J, the junction contained 7 bases not matched to a gene. Germline CDR1 and CDR2: GTSNPN and SVGIG (reference sequence). This CDR3 has 15 amino acids.

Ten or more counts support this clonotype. The CDR3 spells CATDRTSADYEQYF. DNA for the CDR3: TGTGCCACCGACCGGACTAGCGCCGACTACGAGCAGTACTTC. This sequence joins TRBV28 and TRBJ2-7, with 9 nucleotides matching TRBD2. In germline, CDR1 is MDHEN, CDR2 SYDVKM. CDR3 length: 14 amino acids. After removal of 10 bases from V and 3 bases from J, the junction contained 10 bases not matched to a gene.

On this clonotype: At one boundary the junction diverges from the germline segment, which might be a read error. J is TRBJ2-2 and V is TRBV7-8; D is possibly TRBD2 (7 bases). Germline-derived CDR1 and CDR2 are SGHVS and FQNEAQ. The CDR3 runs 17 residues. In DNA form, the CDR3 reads TGTGCCAGCAGCTTACCCCGGACAGCGGGAAACACCGGAGAGCCGTTTTTT. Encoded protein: CASSLPRTAGNTGEPFF.

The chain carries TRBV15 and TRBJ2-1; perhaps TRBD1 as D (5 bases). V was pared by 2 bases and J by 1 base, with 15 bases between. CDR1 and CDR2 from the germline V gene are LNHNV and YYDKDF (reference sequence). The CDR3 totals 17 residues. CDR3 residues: CATSRRRQSESYNEQFF. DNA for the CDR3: TGTGCCACCAGCAGACGGAGACAGTCCGAGTCCTACAATGAGCAGTTCTTC. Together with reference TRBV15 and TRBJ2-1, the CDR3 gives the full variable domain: DAMVIQNPRYQVTQFGKPVTLSCSQTLNHNVMYWYQQKSSQAPKLLFHYYDKDFNNEADTPDNFQSRRPNTSFCFLDIRSPGLGDTAMYLCATSRRRQSESYNEQFFGPGTRLTVL.

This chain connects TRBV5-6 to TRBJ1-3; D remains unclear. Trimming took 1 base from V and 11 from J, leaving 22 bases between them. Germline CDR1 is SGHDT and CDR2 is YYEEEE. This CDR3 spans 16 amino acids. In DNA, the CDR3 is TGTGCCAGCAGCTTGAGGCAGGAGGAATTCGGTAACGCCATATATTTT. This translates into CASSLRQEEFGNAIYF.

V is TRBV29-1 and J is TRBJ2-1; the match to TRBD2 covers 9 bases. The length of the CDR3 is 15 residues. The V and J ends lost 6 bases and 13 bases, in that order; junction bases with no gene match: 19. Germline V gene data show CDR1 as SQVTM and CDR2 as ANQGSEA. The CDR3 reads CSVLGLATRSGEQFF. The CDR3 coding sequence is TGCAGCGTGCTGGGACTAGCCACCCGCAGCGGTGAACAGTTCTTC.

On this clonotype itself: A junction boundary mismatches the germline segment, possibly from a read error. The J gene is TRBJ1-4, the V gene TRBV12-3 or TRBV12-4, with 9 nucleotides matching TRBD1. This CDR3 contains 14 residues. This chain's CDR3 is CGSSLRQGDEKLFF. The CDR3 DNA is TGTGGCAGCAGTTTAAGACAGGGGGATGAAAAGCTGTTTTTT.

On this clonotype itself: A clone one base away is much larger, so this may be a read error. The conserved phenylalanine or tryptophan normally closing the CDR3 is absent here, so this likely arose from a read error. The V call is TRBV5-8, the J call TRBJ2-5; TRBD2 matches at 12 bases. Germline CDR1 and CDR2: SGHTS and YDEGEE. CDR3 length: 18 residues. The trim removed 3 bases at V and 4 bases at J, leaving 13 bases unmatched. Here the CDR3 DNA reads TGTGCCAGCAGCTACGGACCCGAACTAGCGGGAGGTGGAGAGACCCAGTACCTC. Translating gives CASSYGPELAGGGETQYL.

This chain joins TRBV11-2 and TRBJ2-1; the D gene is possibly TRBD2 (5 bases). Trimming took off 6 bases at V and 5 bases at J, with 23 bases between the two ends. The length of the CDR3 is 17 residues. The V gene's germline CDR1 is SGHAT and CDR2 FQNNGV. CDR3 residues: CASSLTPETIGHNEQFF. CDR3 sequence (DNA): TGTGCCAGCAGTTTAACTCCCGAGACTATCGGACACAATGAGCAGTTCTTC.

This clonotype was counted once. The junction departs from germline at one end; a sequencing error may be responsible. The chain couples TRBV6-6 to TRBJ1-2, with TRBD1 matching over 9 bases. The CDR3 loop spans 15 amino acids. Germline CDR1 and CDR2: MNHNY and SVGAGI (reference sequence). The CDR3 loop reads CASSSSGTGKGGYIF. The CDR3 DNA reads TGTGCCAGCAGTTCCTCGGGGACAGGGAAGGGTGGCTACATCTTC.

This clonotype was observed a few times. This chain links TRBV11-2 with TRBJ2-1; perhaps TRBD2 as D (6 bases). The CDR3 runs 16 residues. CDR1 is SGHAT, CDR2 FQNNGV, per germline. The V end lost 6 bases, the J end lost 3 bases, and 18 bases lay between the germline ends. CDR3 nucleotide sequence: TGTGCCAGCAGTCCCAGACTAGACGGCATCTACAATGAGCAGTTCTTC. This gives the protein CASSPRLDGIYNEQFF.